This TCR beta chain was recovered during a study of cytomegalovirus exposure and HLA in healthy donors. Study-wide results and caveats: Some V segments, including TRBV6-2 and TRBV6-3, were excluded as indistinguishable. Analysis was carried out at a later point, and it linked a missense DCLRE1C variant to TCR beta V- and J-gene trimming.

On this clone itself: Its target is not known. The junction departs from germline at one end; a sequencing error may be responsible.

This CDR3 is 15 amino acids long. Germline loops: CDR1 LNHDA, CDR2 SQIVND (reference sequence). Amplification used 60 Vbeta primers and 13 Jbeta primers. Generated by immunoSEQ multiplex PCR, the TCRdb table keeps only in-frame clones and is missing some. This sample has about 160,000 clones, with about four fifths found just once. The source is a woman aged 50 to 60 in good health and CMV-seropositive. Sequencing was done on a sample of PBMCs. This rearrangement joins TRBV19 to TRBJ1-3; D not resolved. As DNA, the CDR3 is TGTGCCAGTCGTATCGACAACCACTCTGGAAACACCATATATTTT. Amino acids: CASRIDNHSGNTIYF.